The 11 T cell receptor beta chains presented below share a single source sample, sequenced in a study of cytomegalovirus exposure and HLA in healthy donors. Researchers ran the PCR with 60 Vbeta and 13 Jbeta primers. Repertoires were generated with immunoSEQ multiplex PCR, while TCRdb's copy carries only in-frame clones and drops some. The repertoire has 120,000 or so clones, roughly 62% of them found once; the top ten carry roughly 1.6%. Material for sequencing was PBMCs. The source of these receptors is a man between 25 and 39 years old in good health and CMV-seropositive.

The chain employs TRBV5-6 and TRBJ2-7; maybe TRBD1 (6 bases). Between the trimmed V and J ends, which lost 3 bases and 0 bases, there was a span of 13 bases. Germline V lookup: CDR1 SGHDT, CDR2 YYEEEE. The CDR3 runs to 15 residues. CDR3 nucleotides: TGTGCCAGCAGCTCCCTCGGGACAACCTCCTACGAGCAGTACTTC. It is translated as CASSSLGTTSYEQYF.

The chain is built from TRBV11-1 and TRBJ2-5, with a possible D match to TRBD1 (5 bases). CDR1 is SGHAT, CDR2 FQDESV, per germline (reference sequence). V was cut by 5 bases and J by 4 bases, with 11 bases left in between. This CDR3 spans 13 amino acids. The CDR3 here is CASSPVRGETQYF. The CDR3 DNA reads TGTGCCAGCAGCCCAGTTAGGGGAGAGACCCAGTACTTC. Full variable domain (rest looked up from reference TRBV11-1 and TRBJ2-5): EAEVAQSPRYKITEKSQAVAFWCDPISGHATLYWYRQILGQGPELLVQFQDESVVDDSQLPKDRFSAERLKGVDSTLKIQPAELGDSAMYLCASSPVRGETQYFGPGTRLLVL.

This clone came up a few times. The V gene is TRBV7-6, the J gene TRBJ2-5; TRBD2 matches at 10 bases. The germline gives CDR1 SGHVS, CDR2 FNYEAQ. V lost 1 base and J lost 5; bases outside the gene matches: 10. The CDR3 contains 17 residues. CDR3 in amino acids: CASSLDPLAGLRETQYF. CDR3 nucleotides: TGTGCCAGCAGCTTAGACCCACTAGCGGGACTGAGGGAGACCCAGTACTTC.

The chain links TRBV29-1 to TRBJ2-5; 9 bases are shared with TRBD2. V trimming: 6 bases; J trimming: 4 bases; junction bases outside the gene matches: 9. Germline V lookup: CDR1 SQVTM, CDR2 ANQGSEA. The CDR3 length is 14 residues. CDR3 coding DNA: TGCAGCGTGGATTGGACTAGCGCGGGAGAGACCCAGTACTTC. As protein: CSVDWTSAGETQYF.

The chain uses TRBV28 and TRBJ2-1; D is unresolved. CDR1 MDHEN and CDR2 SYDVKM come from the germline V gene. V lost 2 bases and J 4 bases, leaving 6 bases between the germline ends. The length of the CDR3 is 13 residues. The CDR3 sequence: CASSLEAYNEQFF. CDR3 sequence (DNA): TGTGCCAGCAGTTTAGAGGCGTACAATGAGCAGTTCTTC.

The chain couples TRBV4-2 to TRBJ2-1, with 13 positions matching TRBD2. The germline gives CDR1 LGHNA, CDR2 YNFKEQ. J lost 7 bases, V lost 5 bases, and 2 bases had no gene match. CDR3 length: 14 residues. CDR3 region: CASSTLAGGNEQFF. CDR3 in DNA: TGTGCCAGCAGCACACTAGCGGGAGGGAATGAGCAGTTCTTC.

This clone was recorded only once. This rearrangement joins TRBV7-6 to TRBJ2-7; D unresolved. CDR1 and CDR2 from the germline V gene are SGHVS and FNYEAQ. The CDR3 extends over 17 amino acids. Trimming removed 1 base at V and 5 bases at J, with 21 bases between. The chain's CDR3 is CASSLGNHPEPFDEQYF. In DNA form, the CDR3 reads TGTGCCAGCAGCTTAGGTAACCATCCCGAGCCTTTTGACGAGCAGTACTTC.

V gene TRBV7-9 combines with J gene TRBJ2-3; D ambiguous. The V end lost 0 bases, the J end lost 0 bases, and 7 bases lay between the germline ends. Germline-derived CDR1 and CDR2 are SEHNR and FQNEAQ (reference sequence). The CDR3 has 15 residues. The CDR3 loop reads CASSLAATSTDTQYF. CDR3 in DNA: TGTGCCAGCAGCTTAGCGGCGACTAGCACAGATACGCAGTATTTT. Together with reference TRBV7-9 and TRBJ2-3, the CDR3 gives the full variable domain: DTGVSQNPRHKITKRGQNVTFRCDPISEHNRLYWYRQTLGQGPEFLTYFQNEAQLEKSRLLSDRFSAERPKGSFSTLEIQRTEQGDSAMYLCASSLAATSTDTQYFGPGTRLTVL.

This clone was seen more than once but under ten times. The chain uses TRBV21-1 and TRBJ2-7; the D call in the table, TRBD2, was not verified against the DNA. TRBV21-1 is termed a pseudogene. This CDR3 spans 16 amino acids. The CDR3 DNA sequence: TGTGCCAGCAGCAAAGCGCTTCGAGGGCTCCCCTACGAGCAGTACTTC. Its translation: CASSKALRGLPYEQYF.

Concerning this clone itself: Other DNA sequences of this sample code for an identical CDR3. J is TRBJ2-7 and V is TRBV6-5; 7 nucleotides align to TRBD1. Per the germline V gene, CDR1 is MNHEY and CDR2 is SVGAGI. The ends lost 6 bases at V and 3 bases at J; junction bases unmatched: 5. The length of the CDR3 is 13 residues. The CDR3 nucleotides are TGTGCCAGCAGCCAGGGACAGAGCTACGAGCAGTACTTC. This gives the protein CASSQGQSYEQYF.

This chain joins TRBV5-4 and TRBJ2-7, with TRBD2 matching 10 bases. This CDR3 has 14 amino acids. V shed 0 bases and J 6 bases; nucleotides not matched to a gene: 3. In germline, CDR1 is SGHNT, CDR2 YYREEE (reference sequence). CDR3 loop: CASSLDPSGSEQYF. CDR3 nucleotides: TGTGCCAGCAGCTTGGATCCTAGCGGGAGCGAGCAGTACTTC.